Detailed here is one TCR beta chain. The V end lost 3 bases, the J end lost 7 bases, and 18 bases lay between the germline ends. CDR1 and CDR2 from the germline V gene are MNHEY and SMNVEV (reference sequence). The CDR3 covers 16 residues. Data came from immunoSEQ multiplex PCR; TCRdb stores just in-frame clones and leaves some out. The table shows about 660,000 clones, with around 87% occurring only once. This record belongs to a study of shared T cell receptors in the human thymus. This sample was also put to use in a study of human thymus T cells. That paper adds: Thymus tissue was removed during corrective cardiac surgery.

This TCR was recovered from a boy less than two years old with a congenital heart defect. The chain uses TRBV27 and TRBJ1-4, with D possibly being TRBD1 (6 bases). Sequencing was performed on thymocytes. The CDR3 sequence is CASSFLGTTPGEKLFF. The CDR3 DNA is TGTGCCAGCAGTTTCCTAGGGACAACTCCGGGTGAAAAACTGTTTTTT.